The present T cell receptor (beta chain) was sequenced within a study of blood T cell repertoires in COVID-19. Turning to the study itself: T cells, B-cell-depleted T cells, or PBMCs supplied cDNA or gDNA.

Comment on this clone: This sample includes further DNA sequences coding for the same CDR3.

Authors' analysis steps: Quantification of nucleated cells was approximated via reference gene primer amplification. Clones were read by immunoSEQ multiplex PCR, and TCRdb kept only the in-frame ones, dropping some. V, J and clone size reflect that table, while D and trimming were determined from the DNA. The sample yields about 180,000 clones, approximately 85% seen once. Recovered Cohort 3 donors showed two negative PCRs, clearance, or symptom resolution. The sequence came from a woman aged 18-30 years who had recovered from COVID-19. Sequencing used PBMCs or T cells enriched from blood (not recorded which).

The DNA for the CDR3 is TGTGCCAGCAGTGAAGACAGGGATCAGCCCCAGCATTTT. Translating gives CASSEDRDQPQHF. The rearrangement joins TRBV2 to TRBJ1-5, with D perhaps matching TRBD1 (6 bases). The ends were cut back, 1 base at V and 5 bases at J, with 6 bases in the middle. The CDR3 has 13 residues. CDR1 SNHLY and CDR2 FYNNEI come from the germline V gene.